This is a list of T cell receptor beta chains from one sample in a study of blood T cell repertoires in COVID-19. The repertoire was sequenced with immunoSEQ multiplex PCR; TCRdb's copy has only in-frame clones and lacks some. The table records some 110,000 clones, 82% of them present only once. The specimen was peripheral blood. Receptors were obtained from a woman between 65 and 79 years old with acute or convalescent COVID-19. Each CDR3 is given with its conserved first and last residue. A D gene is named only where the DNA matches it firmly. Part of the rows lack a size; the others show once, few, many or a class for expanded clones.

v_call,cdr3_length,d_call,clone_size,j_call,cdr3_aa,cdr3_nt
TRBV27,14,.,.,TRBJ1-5,CASSPQDSNQPQHF,TGTGCCAGCAGTCCACAGGATAGCAATCAGCCCCAGCATTTT
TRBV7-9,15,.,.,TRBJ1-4,CASSLLSGTNEKLFF,TGTGCCAGCAGCTTGTTATCGGGAACTAATGAAAAACTGTTTTTT
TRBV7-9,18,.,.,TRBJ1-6,CASSQAFGGDSYNSPLHF,TGTGCCAGCAGCCAGGCATTCGGGGGGGACTCCTATAATTCACCCCTCCACTTT
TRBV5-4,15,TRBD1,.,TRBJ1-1,CASRPTGGMNTEAFF,TGTGCCAGCAGGCCGACAGGGGGGATGAACACTGAAGCTTTCTTT
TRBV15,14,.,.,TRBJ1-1,CATSRGRANTEAFF,TGTGCCACCAGCAGAGGCAGGGCGAACACTGAAGCTTTCTTT
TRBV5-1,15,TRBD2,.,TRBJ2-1,CASSSGLAADNEQFF,TGCGCCAGCAGCTCGGGACTAGCGGCTGACAATGAGCAGTTCTTC
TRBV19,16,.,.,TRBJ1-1,CASSMGGTLMNTEAFF,TGTGCCAGTAGTATGGGGGGAACTCTCATGAACACTGAAGCTTTCTTT
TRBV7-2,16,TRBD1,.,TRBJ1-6,CASSSHGQGDNSPLHF,TGTGCCAGCAGCTCACATGGACAGGGGGACAATTCACCCCTCCACTTT
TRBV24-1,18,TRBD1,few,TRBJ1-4,CATSDAFKTGVTNEKLFF,TGTGCCACCAGTGATGCCTTTAAGACAGGGGTAACTAATGAAAAACTGTTTTTT
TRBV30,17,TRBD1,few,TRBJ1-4,CAWSVRTTGGYGEKLFF,TGTGCCTGGAGCGTAAGAACCACAGGGGGCTATGGCGAAAAACTGTTTTTT
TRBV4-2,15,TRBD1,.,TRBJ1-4,CASSQETGTGAKLFF,TGTGCCAGCAGCCAAGAGACAGGGACCGGGGCAAAACTGTTTTTT
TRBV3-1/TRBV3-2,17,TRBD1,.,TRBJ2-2,CASSHTPGTGNTGELFF,TGTGCCAGCAGTCACACTCCCGGGACAGGGAACACCGGGGAGCTGTTTTTT
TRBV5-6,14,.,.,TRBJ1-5,CASSLGWGEQPQHF,TGTGCCAGCAGCCTCGGTTGGGGCGAGCAGCCCCAGCATTTT
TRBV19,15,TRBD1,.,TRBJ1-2,CASSQKTGGNYGYTF,TGTGCCAGTAGCCAAAAGACAGGGGGCAACTATGGCTACACCTTC
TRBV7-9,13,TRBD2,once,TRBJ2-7,CASSLRTSGEQYF,TGTGCCAGCAGCTTACGGACTAGCGGGGAGCAGTACTTC
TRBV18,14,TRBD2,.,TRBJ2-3,CASSPAGGTDTQYF,TGTGCCAGCTCACCAGCGGGGGGTACAGATACGCAGTATTTT
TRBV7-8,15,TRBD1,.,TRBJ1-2,CASSFSSSDRGGYTF,TGTGCCAGCAGCTTTTCGTCCTCGGACAGGGGTGGCTACACCTTC
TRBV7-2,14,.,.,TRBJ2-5,CASSSRRGSETQYF,TGTGCCAGCAGCTCACGAAGGGGCTCAGAGACCCAGTACTTC
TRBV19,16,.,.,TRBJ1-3,CASSPPPGLSGNTIYF,TGTGCCAGTAGTCCTCCACCCGGTCTCTCTGGAAACACCATATATTTT
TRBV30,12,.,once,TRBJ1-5,CAWGRGNQPQHF,TGTGCCTGGGGACGGGGAAATCAGCCCCAGCATTTT
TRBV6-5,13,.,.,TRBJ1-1,CASSYRANTEAFF,TGTGCCAGCAGTTACAGAGCAAACACTGAAGCTTTCTTT
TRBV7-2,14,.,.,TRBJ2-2,CASSFTGDTGELFF,TGTGCCAGCAGCTTCACAGGAGACACCGGGGAGCTGTTTTTT
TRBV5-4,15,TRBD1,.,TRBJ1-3,CASSSDRVSGNTIYF,TGTGCCAGCAGCTCGGACAGGGTGAGTGGAAACACCATATATTTT
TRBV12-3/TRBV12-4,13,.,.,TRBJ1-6,CASSSRYNSPLHF,TGTGCCAGCAGTTCCAGGTATAATTCACCCCTCCACTTT
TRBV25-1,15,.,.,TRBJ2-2,CASSDPRGGTGELFF,TGTGCCAGCAGTGACCCGCGGGGAGGCACCGGGGAGCTGTTTTTT
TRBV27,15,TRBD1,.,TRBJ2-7,CASSLTGQQTYEQYF,TGTGCCAGCAGTTTAACGGGACAGCAGACCTACGAGCAGTACTTC
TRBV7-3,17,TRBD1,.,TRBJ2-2,CASSLVGGQLNTGELFF,TGTGCCAGCAGCTTAGTAGGGGGACAGTTAAACACCGGGGAGCTGTTTTTT
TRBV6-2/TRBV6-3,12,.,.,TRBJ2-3,CASSGLLSTQYF,TGTGCCAGCAGTGGACTACTTTCTACGCAGTATTTT
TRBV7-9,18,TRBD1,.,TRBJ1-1,CASSSGTGGWGRNTEAFF,TGTGCCAGCAGCTCGGGGACAGGGGGCTGGGGTAGGAACACTGAAGCTTTCTTT
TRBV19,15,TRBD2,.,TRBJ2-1,CASSIGTRGGDEQFF,TGTGCCAGTAGTATAGGGACTAGGGGTGGCGATGAGCAGTTCTTC
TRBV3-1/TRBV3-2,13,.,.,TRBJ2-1,CASSQGFTHPGVF,TGTGCCAGCAGCCAAGGCTTTACCCACCCGGGGGTCTTC
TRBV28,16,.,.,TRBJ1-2,CASSFGGAGGNYGYTF,TGTGCCAGCAGTTTTGGAGGGGCCGGAGGTAACTATGGCTACACCTTC
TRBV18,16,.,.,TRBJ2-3,CASSSKNRERTDTQYF,TGTGCCAGCTCATCCAAAAACAGGGAACGCACAGATACGCAGTATTTT
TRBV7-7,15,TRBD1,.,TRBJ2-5,CASSGGTGQQETQYF,TGTGCCAGCAGCGGCGGGACAGGTCAGCAAGAGACCCAGTACTTC
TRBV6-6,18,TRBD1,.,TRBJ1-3,CASGRSTGGAHSGNTIYF,TGTGCCAGCGGGCGATCGACAGGGGGCGCTCACTCTGGAAACACCATATATTTT
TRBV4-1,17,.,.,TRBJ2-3,CASSQETVGSFTDTQYF,TGCGCCAGCAGCCAAGAGACAGTCGGGTCATTCACAGATACGCAGTATTTT
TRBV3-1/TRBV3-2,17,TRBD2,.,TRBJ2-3,CASSPGLAGGEADTQYF,TGTGCCAGCAGCCCCGGACTAGCGGGGGGGGAGGCAGATACGCAGTATTTT
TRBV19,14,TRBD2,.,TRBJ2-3,CASTLAGVPDTQYF,TGTGCCAGTACCCTAGCGGGGGTCCCAGATACGCAGTATTTT
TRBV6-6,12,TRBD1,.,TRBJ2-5,CASSEQGETQYF,TGTGCCAGCAGCGAACAGGGGGAGACCCAGTACTTC
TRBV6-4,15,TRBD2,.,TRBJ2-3,CASSELAGGPDTQYF,TGTGCCAGCAGTGAACTAGCGGGGGGGCCAGATACGCAGTATTTT
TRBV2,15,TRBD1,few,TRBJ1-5,CASRKGQGGNQPQHF,TGTGCCAGCAGAAAAGGACAGGGGGGCAATCAGCCCCAGCATTTT
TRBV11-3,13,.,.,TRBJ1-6,CASSLDRNSPLHF,TGTGCCAGCAGCTTAGACAGGAATTCACCCCTCCACTTT
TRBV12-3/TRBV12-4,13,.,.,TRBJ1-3,CASPGAAGNTIYF,TGTGCCAGCCCTGGGGCAGCTGGAAACACCATATATTTT
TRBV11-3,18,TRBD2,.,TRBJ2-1,CASSLDSSGGLVGNEQFF,TGTGCCAGCAGCTTAGATTCTAGCGGGGGGTTAGTCGGTAATGAGCAGTTCTTC
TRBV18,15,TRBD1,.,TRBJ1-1,CASSPDRGRETEAFF,TGTGCCAGCTCACCGGACAGGGGGCGGGAGACTGAAGCTTTCTTT
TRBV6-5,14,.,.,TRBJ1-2,CASSYSDNVRGYTF,TGTGCCAGCAGTTACTCAGACAACGTGCGAGGCTACACCTTC
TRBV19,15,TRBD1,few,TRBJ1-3,CASSPRTGAGNTIYF,TGTGCCAGTAGTCCCCGGACAGGGGCTGGAAACACCATATATTTT
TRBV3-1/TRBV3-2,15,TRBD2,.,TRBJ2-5,CASSQGPTSGETQYF,TGTGCCAGCAGCCAAGGGCCTACTAGCGGGGAGACCCAGTACTTC